A single sample is the source of the 2 T cell receptor beta chains below, sequenced in a study of shared clonotypes between healthy human individuals. TCRdb's table, derived via immunoSEQ multiplex PCR, lists solely in-frame clones and lacks some. The sample yields about 490,000 clones, 75% to 85% seen once. Sequenced material: PBMCs. Every receptor here comes from a woman aged 40 to 55 in good health. Some clones in this sample may be carry-over from other donors' samples.

The chain carries TRBV30 and TRBJ2-1, with D perhaps TRBD1 or TRBD2 (5 bases each). The CDR3 spans 16 residues. Trimming took off 2 bases at V and 0 bases at J, with 14 bases between the two ends. Per germline, CDR1 GTSNPN and CDR2 SVGIG (reference sequence). The CDR3 nucleotides read TGTGCCTGGAGTACTCCGGGACCGCACTCCTACAATGAGCAGTTCTTC. It translates to CAWSTPGPHSYNEQFF.

With respect to this clone: Possible read error: a much larger clone is one base away. Other DNA sequences from this sample encode an identical CDR3 as well. The J gene is TRBJ2-2, the V gene TRBV7-3; the D gene is possibly TRBD2 (5 bases). CDR3 length equals 13 residues. Per the germline V gene, CDR1 is SGHTA and CDR2 is FQGTGA. This chain's CDR3 is CASSRSNTGELFF. In DNA, the CDR3 is TGTGCCAGCAGCCGTTCCAATACCGGGGAGCTGTTCTTT.